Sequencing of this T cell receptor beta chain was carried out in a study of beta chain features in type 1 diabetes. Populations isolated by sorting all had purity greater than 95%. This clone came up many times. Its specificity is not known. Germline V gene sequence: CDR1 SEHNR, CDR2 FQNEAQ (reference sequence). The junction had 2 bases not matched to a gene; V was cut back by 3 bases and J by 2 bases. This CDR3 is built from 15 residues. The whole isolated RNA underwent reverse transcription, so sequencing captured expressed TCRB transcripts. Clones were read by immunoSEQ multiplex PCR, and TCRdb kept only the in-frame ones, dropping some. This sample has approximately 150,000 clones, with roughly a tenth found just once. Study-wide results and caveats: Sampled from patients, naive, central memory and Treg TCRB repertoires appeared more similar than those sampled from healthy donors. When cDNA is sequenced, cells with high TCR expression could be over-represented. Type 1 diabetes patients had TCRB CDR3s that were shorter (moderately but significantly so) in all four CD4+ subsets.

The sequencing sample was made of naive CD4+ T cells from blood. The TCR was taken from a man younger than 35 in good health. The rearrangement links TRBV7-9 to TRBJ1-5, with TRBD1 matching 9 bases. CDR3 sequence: CASSLGQGRNQPQHF. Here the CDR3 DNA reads TGTGCCAGCAGCTTGGGACAGGGACGCAATCAGCCCCAGCATTTT.